This T cell receptor beta chain was sequenced for a study of blood T cell repertoires in COVID-19 (dated by TCRdb to 2020 to 2021). Looking at the study overall: Samples from collaborators originated in the United States, Italy and Spain and spanned both the acute and convalescent phases of COVID-19. The material from the prospective study consisted of cDNA or gDNA derived from T cells, B-cell-depleted T cells, or PBMCs. Subjects who had been exposed to COVID-19, were actively infected with it, or had recovered from it provided the deeply sampled blood TCRbeta repertoires that made up the dataset. The repertoires were released in a freely available public database meant as a resource for research on the immune response to SARS-CoV-2. Samples came from the ongoing ImmuneRACE study (first 160 participants) plus 1,254 subjects from 6 global collaborators. Nearly every sample came with metadata listing a de-identified subject ID, COVID-19 status, age in years and sex. HLA class I and class II types, where available, came from metadata supplied by the sample provider rather than from assay-based typing. Overall study outcomes, separate from this receptor: How much clinical and demographic metadata was included differed by source and by participant, and the metadata was provided uncurated.

As concerns this clone: Its recognized antigen is unknown. One base away there is no much larger clone; base qualities are not given.

TCRbeta CDR3 regions were amplified from genomic DNA using the immunoSEQ Assay, a bias-controlled multiplex PCR. The original pipeline was this. Within the assay, amplification of reference gene primers was used to estimate how many nucleated cells each sample contained. To quantify the absolute abundance of each unique TCRbeta CDR3 rearrangement, sequence reads were collapsed and filtered. Productive Simpson clonality was computed per sample as the square root of Simpson's diversity index over productive rearrangements. The table was pulled from immuneACCESS by TCRdb, which kept in-frame rearrangements only. Such tables lose some clones; where checked, under half of the loss comes from unresolved V genes, and the rest has no known cause. That table furnishes V, J and clone size, whereas the DNA furnished D and trimming. This sample gives about 250,000 clones in total; around nine tenths of them show up just once. 1.5% to 2% of the sample goes to the ten largest clones.

Another Seattle source contributed samples from volunteer blood donors who had recovered from COVID-19. Each collaborating institution followed its own protocols to collect whole blood in K2EDTA tubes. For TCRbeta analysis, collaborator samples were shipped as frozen whole blood, as isolated PBMCs, or as DNA extracted from either sample type. V is shortened by 2 bases, J by 0 bases, and the region joining them spans 11 bases. The CDR3 runs 16 amino acids, cysteine and phenylalanine included. This entry keeps only the CDR3 DNA: 48 bases, framed from base 1. CDR1 and CDR2, per the germline V gene, are MNHEY and SVGEGT.

The chain is made from TRBV6-2 or TRBV6-3 and TRBJ1-5; the D region possibly corresponds to TRBD1 (6 bases align). This clonotype was obtained from a woman in her sixties or seventies who had recovered from COVID-19. Sequencing input: peripheral blood. The DNA sequence reads TGTGCCAGCAGTTACCTGGGACACAATAGCAATCAGCCCCAGCATTTT. This is translated as CASSYLGHNSNQPQHF.